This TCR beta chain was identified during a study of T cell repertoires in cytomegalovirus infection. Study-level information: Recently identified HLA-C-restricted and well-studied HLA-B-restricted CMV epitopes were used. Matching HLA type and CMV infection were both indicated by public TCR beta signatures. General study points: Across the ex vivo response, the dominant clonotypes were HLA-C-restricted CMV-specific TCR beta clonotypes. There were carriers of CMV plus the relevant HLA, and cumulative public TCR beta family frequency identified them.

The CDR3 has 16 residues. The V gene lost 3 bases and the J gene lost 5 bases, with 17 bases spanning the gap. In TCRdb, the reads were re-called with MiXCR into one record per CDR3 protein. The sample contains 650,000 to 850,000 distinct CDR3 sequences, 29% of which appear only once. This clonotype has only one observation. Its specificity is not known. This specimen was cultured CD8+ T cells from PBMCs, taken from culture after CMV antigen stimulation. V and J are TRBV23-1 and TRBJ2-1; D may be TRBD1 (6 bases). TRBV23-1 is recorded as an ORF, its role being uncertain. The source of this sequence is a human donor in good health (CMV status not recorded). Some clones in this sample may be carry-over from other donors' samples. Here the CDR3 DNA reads TGCGCCAGCAGTCAGTTAGACTGGGGGCCTAACAATGAGCAGTTCTTC. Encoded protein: CASSQLDWGPNNEQFF.